This T cell receptor (beta chain) was sequenced during a study of blood T cell repertoires in COVID-19. Study-wide background: Both acute and convalescent COVID-19 samples were obtained from the United States, Italy and Spain.

The CDR3 runs 13 residues. Trimming cost V 10 bases and J 10 bases; bases outside gene matches: 9. The germline V gene encodes CDR1 LNHDA and CDR2 SQIVND (reference sequence). Original handling: The assay estimated nucleated cells by amplifying reference gene primers. Method: immunoSEQ multiplex PCR; TCRdb's copy keeps in-frame clones and lacks some. V and J calls plus clone size are reproduced from that table; the DNA served to infer D and trimming. The table lists approximately 280,000 clones, approximately 84% of them singletons. This chain joins TRBV19 and TRBJ1-6, with 8 bases fitting TRBD1. The sequenced sample consisted of peripheral blood. This clonotype was sampled from a human donor with COVID-19, enrolled during active disease. The donor label of this sample is uncertain. The CDR3 reads CATADRVYSPLHF. The CDR3 nucleotides read TGTGCCACCGCGGACAGGGTCTACTCACCCCTCCACTTT.